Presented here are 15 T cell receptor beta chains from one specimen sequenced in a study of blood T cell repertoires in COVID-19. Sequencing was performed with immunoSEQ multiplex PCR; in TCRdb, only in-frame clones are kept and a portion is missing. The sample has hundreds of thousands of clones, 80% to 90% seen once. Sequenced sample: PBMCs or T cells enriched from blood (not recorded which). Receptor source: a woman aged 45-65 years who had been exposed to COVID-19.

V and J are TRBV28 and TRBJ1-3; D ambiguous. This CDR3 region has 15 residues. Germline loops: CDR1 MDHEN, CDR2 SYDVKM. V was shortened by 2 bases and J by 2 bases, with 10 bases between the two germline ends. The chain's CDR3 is CASSLTHGAGNTIYF. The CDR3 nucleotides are TGTGCCAGCAGTTTAACACACGGGGCTGGAAACACCATATATTTT.

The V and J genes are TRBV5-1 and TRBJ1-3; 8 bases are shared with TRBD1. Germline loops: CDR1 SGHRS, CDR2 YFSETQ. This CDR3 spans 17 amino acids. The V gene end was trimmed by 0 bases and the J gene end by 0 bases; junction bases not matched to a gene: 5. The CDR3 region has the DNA TGCGCCAGCAGCTTGGGGGGGACAGGTCTCTCTGGAAACACCATATATTTT. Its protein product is CASSLGGTGLSGNTIYF.

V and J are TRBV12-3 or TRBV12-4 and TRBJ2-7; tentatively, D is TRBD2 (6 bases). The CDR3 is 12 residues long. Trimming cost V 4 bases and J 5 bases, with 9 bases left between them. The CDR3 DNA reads TGTGCCAGCAGTTCGTGGGGGGACGAGCAGTACTTC. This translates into CASSSWGDEQYF.

The CDR3 nucleotides read TGTGCCAGCAGCCCAGCGGGTGAAGTAGAGACCCAGTACTTC. It yields the protein CASSPAGEVETQYF. This chain connects TRBV21-1 to TRBJ2-5; the tabulated D call, TRBD2, remains unverified against the DNA. TRBV21-1 is designated a pseudogene. CDR3 length: 14 residues.

As DNA, the CDR3 is TGTGCCAGCCGGGACAGGGGGGTAGGTGAGCAGTTCTTC. Amino acids: CASRDRGVGEQFF. The J gene is TRBJ2-1, the V gene TRBV24-1, with 11 bases aligning to TRBD1. The CDR3 runs to 13 residues. Looked up from germline, CDR1 is KGHDR and CDR2 is SFDVKD. The V segment lost 11 bases and the J segment 9 bases; nucleotides outside the gene matches: 8.

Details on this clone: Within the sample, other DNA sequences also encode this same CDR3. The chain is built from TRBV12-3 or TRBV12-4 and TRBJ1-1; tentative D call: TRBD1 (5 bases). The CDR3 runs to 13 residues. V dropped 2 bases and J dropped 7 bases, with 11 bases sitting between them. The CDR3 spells CASSLRGRGEAFF. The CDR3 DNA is TGTGCCAGCAGTTTAAGGGGTCGAGGTGAAGCTTTCTTT.

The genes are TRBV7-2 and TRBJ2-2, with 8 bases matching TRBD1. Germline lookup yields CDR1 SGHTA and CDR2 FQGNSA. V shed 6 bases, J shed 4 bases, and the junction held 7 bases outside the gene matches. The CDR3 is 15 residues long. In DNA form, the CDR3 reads TGTGCCAGCAGGTGGACAGGGCAAGGCACCGGGGAGCTGTTTTTT. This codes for CASRWTGQGTGELFF.

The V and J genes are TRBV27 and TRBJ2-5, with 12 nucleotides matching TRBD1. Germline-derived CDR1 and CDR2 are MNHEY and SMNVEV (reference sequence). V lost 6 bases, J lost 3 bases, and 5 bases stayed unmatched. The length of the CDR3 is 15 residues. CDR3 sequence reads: CASSSGTGGEETQYF. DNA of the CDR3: TGTGCCAGCAGCTCCGGGACAGGGGGCGAAGAGACCCAGTACTTC.

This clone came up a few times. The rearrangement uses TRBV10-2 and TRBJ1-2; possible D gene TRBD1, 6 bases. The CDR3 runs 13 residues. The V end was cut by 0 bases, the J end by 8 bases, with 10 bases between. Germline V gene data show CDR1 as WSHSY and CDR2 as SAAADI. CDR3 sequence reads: CASSESTGLGYTF. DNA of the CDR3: TGCGCCAGCAGTGAGTCGACAGGTCTCGGCTACACCTTC.

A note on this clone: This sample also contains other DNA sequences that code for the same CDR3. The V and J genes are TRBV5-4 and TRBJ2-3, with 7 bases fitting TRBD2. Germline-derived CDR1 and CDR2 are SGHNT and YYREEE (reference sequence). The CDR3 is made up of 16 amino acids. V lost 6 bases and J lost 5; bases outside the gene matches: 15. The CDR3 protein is CASKPKAGSLLDTQYF. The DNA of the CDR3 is TGTGCCAGCAAACCAAAAGCGGGGTCGCTCTTAGATACGCAGTATTTT. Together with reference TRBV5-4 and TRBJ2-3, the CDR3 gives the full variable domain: ETGVTQSPTHLIKTRGQQVTLRCSSQSGHNTVSWYQQALGQGPQFIFQYYREEENGRGNFPPRFSGLQFPNYSSELNVNALELDDSALYLCASKPKAGSLLDTQYFGPGTRLTVL.

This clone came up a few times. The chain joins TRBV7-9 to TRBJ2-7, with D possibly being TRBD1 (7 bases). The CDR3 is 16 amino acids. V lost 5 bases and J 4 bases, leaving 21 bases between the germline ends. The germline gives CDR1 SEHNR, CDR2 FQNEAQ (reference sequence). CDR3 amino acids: CASSLGGAQGRYEQYF. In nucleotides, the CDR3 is TGTGCCAGCAGCCTAGGCGGCGCACAGGGGAGGTACGAGCAGTACTTC.

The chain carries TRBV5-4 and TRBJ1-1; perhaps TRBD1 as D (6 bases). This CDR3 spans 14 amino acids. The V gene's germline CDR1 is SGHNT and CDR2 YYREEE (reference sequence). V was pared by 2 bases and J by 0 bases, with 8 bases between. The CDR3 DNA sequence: TGTGCCAGCAGCTTTGCAGGGGTGAACACTGAAGCTTTCTTT. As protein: CASSFAGVNTEAFF.

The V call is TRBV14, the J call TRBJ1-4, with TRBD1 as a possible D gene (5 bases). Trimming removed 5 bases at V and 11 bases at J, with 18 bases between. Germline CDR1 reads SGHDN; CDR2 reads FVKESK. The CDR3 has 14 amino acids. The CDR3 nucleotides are TGTGCCAGCAGCGACGCGGGACCGGGTAGGAAACTGTTTTTT. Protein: CASSDAGPGRKLFF. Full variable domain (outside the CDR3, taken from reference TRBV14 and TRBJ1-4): EAGVTQFPSHSVIEKGQTVTLRCDPISGHDNLYWYRRVMGKEIKFLLHFVKESKQDESGMPNNRFLAERTGGTYSTLKVQPAELEDSGVYFCASSDAGPGRKLFFGSGTQLSVL.

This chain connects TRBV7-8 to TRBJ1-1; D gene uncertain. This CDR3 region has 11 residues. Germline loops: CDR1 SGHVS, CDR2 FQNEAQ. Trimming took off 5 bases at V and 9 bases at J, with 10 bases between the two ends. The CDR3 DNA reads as TGTGCCAGCAGCCATATCCCTAAAGCTTTCTTT. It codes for CASSHIPKAFF. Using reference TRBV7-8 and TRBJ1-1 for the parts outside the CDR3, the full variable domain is GAGVSQSPRYKVAKRGQDVALRCDPISGHVSLFWYQQALGQGPEFLTYFQNEAQLDKSGLPSDRFFAERPEGSVSTLKIQRTQQEDSAVYLCASSHIPKAFFGQGTRLTVV.

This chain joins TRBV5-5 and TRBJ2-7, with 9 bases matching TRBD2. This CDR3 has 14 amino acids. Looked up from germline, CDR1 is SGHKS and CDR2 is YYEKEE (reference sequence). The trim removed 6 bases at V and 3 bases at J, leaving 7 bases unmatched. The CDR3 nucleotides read TGTGCCAGCACCCACCAGCGGGGGGTCTACGAGCAGTACTTC. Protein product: CASTHQRGVYEQYF.